The present TCR beta chain was sequenced within a study of OX40 agonist ivuxolimab in advanced cancers. As for the study in general: Patients enrolled in dose escalation were diagnosed with hepatocellular carcinoma, melanoma, renal cell or head and neck cancer. Participants averaged approximately 65 years of age (range about 23 to 80) and were roughly 80% male.

This clone was seen more than once but under ten times. CDR1 and CDR2 (germline): MNHNS, SASEGT. Trimming removed 11 bases from V and 4 bases from J, with 23 bases in between. This CDR3 comprises 15 residues. Generated by immunoSEQ multiplex PCR, the TCRdb table keeps only in-frame clones and is missing some. The repertoire holds 23,000 or so clones, roughly 71% seen once, with just over 2% in the top ten. The chain links TRBV6-1 to TRBJ1-2; D gene uncertain. The sample consisted of CD4+ or CD8+ T cells sorted from blood, taken in a trial of the OX40 agonist ivuxolimab. This clonotype originated in an adult with an advanced solid tumor such as melanoma, head and neck, liver or kidney cancer. This CDR3 reads CAGKGGGFNLYGYTF. In nucleotides, the CDR3 is TGTGCCGGCAAGGGTGGAGGGTTTAATCTCTATGGCTACACCTTC.